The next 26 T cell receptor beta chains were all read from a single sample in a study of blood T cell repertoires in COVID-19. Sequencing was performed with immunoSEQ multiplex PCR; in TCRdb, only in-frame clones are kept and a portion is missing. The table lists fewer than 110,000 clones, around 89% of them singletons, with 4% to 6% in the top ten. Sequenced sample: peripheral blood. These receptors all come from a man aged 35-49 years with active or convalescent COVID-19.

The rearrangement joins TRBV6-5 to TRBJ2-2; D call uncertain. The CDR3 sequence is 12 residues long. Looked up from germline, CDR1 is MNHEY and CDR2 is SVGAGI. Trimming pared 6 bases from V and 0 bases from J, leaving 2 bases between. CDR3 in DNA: TGTGCCAGCAGCTCGAACACCGGGGAGCTGTTTTTT. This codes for CASSSNTGELFF.

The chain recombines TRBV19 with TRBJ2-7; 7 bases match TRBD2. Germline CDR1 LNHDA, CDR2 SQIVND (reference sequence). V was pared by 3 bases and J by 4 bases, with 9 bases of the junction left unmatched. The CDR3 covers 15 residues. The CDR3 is CASSMGAGSFYEQYF. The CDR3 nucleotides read TGTGCCAGTAGTATGGGAGCGGGATCTTTTTACGAGCAGTACTTC.

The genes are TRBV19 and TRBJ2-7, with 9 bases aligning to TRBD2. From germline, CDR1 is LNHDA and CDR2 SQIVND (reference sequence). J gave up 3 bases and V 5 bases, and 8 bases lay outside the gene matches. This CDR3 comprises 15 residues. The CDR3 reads CASSLKVAGVYEQYF. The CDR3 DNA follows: TGTGCCAGTAGTTTAAAGGTAGCGGGAGTCTACGAGCAGTACTTC.

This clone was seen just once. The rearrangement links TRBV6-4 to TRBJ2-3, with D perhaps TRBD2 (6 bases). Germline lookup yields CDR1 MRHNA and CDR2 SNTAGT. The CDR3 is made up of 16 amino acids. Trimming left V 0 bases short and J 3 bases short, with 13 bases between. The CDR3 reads CASSDSSRGNTDTQYF. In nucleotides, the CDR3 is TGTGCCAGCAGTGACTCGAGTCGGGGGAATACAGATACGCAGTATTTT.

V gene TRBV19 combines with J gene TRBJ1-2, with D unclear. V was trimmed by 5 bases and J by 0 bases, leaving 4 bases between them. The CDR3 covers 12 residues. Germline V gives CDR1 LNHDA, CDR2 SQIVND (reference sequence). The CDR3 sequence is CASSQANYGYTF. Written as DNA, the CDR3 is TGTGCCAGTAGTCAGGCTAACTATGGCTACACCTTC.

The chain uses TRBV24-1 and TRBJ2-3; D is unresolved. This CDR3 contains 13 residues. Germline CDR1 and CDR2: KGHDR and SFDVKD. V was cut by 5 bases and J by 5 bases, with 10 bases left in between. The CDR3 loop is CATSGFSIDTQYF. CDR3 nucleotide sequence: TGTGCCACCAGTGGCTTTTCTATAGATACGCAGTATTTT.

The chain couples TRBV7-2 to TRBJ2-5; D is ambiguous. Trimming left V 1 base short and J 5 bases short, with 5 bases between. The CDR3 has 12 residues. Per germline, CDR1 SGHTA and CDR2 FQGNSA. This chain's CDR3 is CASSLESETQYF. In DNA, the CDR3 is TGTGCCAGCAGCTTAGAATCTGAGACCCAGTACTTC.

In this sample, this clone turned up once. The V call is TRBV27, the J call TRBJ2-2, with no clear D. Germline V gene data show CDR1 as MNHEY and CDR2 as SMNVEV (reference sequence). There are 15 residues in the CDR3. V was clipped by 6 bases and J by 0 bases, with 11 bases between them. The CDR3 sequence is CASSSLAANTGELFF. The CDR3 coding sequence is TGTGCCAGCAGCTCGTTAGCCGCGAACACCGGGGAGCTGTTTTTT.

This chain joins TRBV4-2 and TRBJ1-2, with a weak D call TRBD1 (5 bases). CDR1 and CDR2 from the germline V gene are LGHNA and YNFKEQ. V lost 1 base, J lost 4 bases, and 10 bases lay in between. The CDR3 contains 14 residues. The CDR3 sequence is CASSQASQGYGYTF. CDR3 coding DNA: TGTGCCAGCAGCCAAGCTTCTCAGGGCTATGGCTACACCTTC.

CDR3 in amino acids: CASSLRQGSEQYF. DNA for the CDR3: TGTGCCAGCTCACTAAGACAGGGTTCGGAGCAGTACTTC. The chain recombines TRBV18 with TRBJ2-7; 7 nucleotides align to TRBD1. The CDR3 runs 13 residues. V trimming: 4 bases; J trimming: 7 bases; junction bases outside the gene matches: 7. CDR1 and CDR2 (germline): KGHSH, LQKENI.

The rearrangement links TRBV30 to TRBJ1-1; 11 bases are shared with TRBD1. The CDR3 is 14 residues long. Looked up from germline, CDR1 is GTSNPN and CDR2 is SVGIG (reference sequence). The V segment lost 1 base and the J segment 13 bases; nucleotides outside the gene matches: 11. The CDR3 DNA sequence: TGTGCCTGGAGTGGATTCGGGGACAGGGGGACTAATTTCTTT. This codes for CAWSGFGDRGTNFF.

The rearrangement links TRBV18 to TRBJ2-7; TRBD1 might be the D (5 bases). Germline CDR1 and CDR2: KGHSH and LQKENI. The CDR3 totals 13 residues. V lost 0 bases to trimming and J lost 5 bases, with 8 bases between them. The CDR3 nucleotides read TGTGCCAGCTCACCACCGGGGCAGAACGAGCAGTACTTC. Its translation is CASSPPGQNEQYF.

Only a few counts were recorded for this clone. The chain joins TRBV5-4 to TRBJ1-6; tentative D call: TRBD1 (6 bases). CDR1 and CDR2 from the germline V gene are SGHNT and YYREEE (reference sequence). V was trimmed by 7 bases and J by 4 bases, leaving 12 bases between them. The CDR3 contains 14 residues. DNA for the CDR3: TGTGCCAGCGGGTCCGGACAGTATAATTCACCCCTCCACTTT. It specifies CASGSGQYNSPLHF.

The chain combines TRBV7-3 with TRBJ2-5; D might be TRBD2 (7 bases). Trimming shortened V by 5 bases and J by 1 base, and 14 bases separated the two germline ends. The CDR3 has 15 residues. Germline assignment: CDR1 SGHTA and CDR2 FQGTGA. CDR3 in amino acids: CASSRLGGRQETQYF. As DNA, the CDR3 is TGTGCCAGCAGCCGCCTCGGGGGGCGCCAAGAGACCCAGTACTTC.

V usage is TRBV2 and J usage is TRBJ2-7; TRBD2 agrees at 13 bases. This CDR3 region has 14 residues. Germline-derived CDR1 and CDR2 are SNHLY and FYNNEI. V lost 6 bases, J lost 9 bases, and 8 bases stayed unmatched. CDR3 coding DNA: TGTGCCAGCAGCCTAGGACTAGCGGGAGCGGGGCAGTACTTC. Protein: CASSLGLAGAGQYF. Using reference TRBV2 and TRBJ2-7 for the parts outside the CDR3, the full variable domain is EPEVTQTPSHQVTQMGQEVILRCVPISNHLYFYWYRQILGQKVEFLVSFYNNEISEKSEIFDDQFSVERPDGSNFTLKIRSTKLEDSAMYFCASSLGLAGAGQYFGPGTRLTVT.

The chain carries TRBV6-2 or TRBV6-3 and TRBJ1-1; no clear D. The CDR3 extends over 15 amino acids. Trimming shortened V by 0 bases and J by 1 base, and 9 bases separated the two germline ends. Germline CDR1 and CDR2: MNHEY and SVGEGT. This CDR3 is CASSYSSSWNTEAFF. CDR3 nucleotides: TGTGCCAGCAGTTACTCGTCCTCCTGGAACACTGAAGCTTTCTTT.

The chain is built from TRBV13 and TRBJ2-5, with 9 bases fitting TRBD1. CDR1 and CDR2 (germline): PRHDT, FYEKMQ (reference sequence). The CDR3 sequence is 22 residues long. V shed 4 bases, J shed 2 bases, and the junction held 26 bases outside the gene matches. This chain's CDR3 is CASSSANLSSDRGIGPQETQYF. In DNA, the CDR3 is TGTGCCAGCAGCTCAGCTAACCTGTCCTCGGACAGGGGAATAGGCCCACAAGAGACCCAGTACTTC.

CDR3 region: CASSSGQGLSKLFF. CDR3 bases: TGTGCCAGCAGCTCGGGACAGGGGCTTAGTAAACTGTTTTTT. The gene calls are TRBV7-9 and TRBJ1-4; TRBD1 matches at 10 bases. Per the germline V gene, CDR1 is SEHNR and CDR2 is FQNEAQ (reference sequence). The V gene end was trimmed by 4 bases and the J gene end by 11 bases; junction bases not matched to a gene: 7. The CDR3 spans 14 residues.

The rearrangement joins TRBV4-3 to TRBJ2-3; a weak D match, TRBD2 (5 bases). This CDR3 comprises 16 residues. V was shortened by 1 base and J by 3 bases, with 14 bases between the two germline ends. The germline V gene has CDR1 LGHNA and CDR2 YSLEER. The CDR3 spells CASSQAGMVRTDTQYF. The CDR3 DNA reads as TGCGCCAGCAGCCAAGCCGGGATGGTACGGACAGATACGCAGTATTTT.

Written as DNA, the CDR3 is TGTGCCAGCAGCCGGGACGGTCGAACCGGGACTAGCGGATCAGATACGCAGTATTTT. It encodes CASSRDGRTGTSGSDTQYF. This sequence joins TRBV3-1 (or the pseudogene TRBV3-2) and TRBJ2-3; 11 nucleotides align to TRBD2. The CDR3 extends over 19 amino acids. Germline values: CDR1 LGHDT, CDR2 YNNKEL (reference sequence). With 4 bases clipped from V and 4 bases from J, the junction kept 16 bases outside the gene matches.

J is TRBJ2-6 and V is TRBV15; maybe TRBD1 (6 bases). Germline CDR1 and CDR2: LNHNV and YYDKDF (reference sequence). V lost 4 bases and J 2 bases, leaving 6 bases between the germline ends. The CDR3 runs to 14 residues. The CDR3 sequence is CATSKGAGANVLTF. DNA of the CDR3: TGTGCCACCAGCAAGGGGGCTGGGGCCAACGTCCTGACTTTC.

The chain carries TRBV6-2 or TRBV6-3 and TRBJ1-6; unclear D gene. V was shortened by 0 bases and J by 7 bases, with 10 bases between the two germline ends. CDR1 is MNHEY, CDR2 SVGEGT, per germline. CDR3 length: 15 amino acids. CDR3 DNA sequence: TGTGCCAGCAGTTACTCGGGAGCGGGGAATTCACCCCTCCACTTT. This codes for CASSYSGAGNSPLHF.

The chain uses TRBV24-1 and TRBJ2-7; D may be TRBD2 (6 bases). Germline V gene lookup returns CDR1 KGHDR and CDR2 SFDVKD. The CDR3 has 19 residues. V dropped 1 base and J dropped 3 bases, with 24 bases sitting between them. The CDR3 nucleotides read TGTGCCACCAGTGATTTTGACAGTCCAACCGGCAGGAGGGGCTACGAGCAGTACTTC. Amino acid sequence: CATSDFDSPTGRRGYEQYF.

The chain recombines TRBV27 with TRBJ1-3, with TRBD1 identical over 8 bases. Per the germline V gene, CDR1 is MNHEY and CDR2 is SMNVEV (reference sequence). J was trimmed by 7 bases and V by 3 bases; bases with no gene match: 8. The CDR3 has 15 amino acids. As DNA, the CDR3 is TGTGCCAGCAGTTTGCAGGGGGCGAATTGGAACACCATATATTTT. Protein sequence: CASSLQGANWNTIYF.

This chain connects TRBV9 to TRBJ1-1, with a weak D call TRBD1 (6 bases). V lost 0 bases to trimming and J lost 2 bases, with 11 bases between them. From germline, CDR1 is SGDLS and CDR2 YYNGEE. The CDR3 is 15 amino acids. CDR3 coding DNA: TGTGCCAGCAGCGTAGCCCCAGGGGCCAACACTGAAGCTTTCTTT. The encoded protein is CASSVAPGANTEAFF.

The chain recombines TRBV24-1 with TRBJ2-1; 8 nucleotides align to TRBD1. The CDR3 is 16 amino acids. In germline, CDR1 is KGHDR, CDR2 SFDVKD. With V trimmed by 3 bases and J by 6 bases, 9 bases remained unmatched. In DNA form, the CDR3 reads TGTGCCACCAGTGATGTCGGACAGGGCGTGCGCAATGAGCAGTTCTTC. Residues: CATSDVGQGVRNEQFF.